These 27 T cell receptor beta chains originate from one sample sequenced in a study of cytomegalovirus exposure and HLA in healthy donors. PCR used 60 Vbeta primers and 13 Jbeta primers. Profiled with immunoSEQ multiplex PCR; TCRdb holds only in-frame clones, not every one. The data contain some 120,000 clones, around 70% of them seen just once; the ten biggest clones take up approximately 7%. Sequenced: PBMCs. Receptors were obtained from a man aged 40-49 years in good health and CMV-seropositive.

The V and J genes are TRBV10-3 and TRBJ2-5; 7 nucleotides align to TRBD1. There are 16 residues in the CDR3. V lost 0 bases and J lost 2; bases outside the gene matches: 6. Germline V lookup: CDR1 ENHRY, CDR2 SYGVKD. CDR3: CAISESLNRGQETQYF. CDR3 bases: TGTGCCATCAGTGAGTCGTTAAACAGGGGACAAGAGACCCAGTACTTC.

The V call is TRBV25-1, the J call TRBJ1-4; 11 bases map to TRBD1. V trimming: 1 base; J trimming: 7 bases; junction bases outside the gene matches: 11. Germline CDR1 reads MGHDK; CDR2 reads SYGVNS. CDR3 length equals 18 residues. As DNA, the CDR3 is TGTGCCAGCAGTGAATTAACCGGGACAGGGGGATTCGGTGAAAAACTGTTTTTT. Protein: CASSELTGTGGFGEKLFF.

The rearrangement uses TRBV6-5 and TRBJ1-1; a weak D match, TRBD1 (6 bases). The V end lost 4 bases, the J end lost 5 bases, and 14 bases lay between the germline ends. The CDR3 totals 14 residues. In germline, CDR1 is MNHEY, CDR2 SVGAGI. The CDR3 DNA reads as TGTGCCAGCAGTTTGTCGGGGGGCCGAACTGAAGCTTTCTTT. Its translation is CASSLSGGRTEAFF.

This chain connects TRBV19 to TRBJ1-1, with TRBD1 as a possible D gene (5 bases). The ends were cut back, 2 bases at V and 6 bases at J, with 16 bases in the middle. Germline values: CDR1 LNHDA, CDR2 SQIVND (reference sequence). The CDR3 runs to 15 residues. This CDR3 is CASSISRMTVPEAFF. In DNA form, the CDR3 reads TGTGCCAGTAGTATATCTCGGATGACAGTACCTGAAGCTTTCTTT.

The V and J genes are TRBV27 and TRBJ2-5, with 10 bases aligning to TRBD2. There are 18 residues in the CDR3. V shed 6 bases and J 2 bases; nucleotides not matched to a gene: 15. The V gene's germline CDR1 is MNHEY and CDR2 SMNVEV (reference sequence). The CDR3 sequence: CASSDASGRVGSQETQYF. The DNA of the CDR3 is TGTGCCAGCAGCGATGCTAGCGGGAGAGTGGGATCTCAAGAGACCCAGTACTTC.

The CDR3: CASSSKGAEVDGYTF. The CDR3 DNA reads TGCGCCAGCAGTTCTAAGGGGGCAGAGGTAGATGGCTACACCTTC. The chain joins TRBV5-1 to TRBJ1-2, with TRBD1 identical over 7 bases. Unmatched junction bases numbered 13, after V lost 5 bases and J lost 6 bases. The CDR3 length is 15 residues. Germline lookup yields CDR1 SGHRS and CDR2 YFSETQ.

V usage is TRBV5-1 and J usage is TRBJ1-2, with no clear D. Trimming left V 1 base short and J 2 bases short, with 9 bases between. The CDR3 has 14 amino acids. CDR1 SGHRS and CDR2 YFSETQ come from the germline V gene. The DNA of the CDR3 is TGCGCCAGCAGCTTGTTAGTCACCAACTATGGCTACACCTTC. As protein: CASSLLVTNYGYTF. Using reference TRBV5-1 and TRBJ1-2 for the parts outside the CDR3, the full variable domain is KAGVTQTPRYLIKTRGQQVTLSCSPISGHRSVSWYQQTPGQGLQFLFEYFSETQRNKGNFPGRFSGRQFSNSRSEMNVSTLELGDSALYLCASSLLVTNYGYTFGSGTRLTVV.

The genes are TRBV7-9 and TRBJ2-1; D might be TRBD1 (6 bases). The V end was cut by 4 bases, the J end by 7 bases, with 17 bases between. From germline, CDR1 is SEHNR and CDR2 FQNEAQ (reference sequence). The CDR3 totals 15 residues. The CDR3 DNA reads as TGTGCCAGCAGCTCCCGGACCACACAGGGAAATGAGCAGTTCTTC. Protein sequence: CASSSRTTQGNEQFF.

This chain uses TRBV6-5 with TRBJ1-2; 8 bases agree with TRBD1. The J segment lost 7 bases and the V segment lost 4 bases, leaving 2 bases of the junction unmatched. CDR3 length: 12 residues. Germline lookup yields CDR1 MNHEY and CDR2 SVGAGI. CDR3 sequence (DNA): TGTGCCAGCAGTTCCGGACAGGGTGGCTACACCTTC. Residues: CASSSGQGGYTF.

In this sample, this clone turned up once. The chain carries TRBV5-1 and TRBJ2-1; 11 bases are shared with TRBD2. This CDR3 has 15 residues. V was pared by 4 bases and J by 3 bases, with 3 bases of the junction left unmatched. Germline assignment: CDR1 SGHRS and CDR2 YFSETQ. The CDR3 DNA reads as TGCGCCAGCAGCCCCACTAGCGGGGGCTACAATGAGCAGTTCTTC. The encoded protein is CASSPTSGGYNEQFF. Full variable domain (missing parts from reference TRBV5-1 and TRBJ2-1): KAGVTQTPRYLIKTRGQQVTLSCSPISGHRSVSWYQQTPGQGLQFLFEYFSETQRNKGNFPGRFSGRQFSNSRSEMNVSTLELGDSALYLCASSPTSGGYNEQFFGPGTRLTVL.

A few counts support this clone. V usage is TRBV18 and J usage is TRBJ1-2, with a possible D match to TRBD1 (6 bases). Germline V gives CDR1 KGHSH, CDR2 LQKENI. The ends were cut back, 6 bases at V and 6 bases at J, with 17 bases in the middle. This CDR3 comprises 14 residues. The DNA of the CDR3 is TGTGCCAGCTCGTCGGACAGTAACTCGCATGGCTACACCTTC. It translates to CASSSDSNSHGYTF.

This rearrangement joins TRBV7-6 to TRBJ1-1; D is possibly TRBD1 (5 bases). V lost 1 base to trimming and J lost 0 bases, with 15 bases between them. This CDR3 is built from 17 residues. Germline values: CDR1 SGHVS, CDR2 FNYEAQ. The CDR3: CASSLGTITEVNTEAFF. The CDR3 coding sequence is TGTGCCAGCAGCTTAGGGACAATCACAGAGGTGAACACTGAAGCTTTCTTT.

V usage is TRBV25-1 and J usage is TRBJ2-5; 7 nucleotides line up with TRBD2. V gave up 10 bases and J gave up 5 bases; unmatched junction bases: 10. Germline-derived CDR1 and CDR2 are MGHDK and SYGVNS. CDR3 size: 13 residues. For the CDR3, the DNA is TGTGCCACCTCCTTAGCCGGGGGGGAGACCCAGTACTTC. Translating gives CATSLAGGETQYF.

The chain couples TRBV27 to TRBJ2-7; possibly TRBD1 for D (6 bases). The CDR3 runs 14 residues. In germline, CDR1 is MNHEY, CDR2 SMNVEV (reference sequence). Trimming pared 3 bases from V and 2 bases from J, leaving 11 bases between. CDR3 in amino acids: CASSFGRGTYEQYF. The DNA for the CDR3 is TGTGCCAGCAGTTTCGGCAGGGGAACCTACGAGCAGTACTTC.

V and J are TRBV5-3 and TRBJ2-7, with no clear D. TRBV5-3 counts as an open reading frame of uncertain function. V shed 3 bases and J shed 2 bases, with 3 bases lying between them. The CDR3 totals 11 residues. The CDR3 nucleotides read TGTGCCAGAAGCTACACCTACGAGCAGTACTTC. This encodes CARSYTYEQYF.

This CDR3 reads CASRSIAGLYEQYF. The CDR3 DNA reads as TGTGCCAGCAGATCTATAGCGGGACTCTACGAGCAGTACTTC. V is TRBV11-2 and J is TRBJ2-7; 8 nucleotides agree with TRBD2. Trimming took 6 bases from V and 3 from J; bases not matched to a gene: 7. The CDR3 consists of 14 residues. Per the germline V gene, CDR1 is SGHAT and CDR2 is FQNNGV.

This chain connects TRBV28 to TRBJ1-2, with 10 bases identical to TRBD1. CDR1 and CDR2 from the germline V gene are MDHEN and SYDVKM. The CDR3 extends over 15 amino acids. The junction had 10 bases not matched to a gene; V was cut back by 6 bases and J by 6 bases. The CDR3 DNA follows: TGTGCCAGCAGCTTCCGGGACAGGGGTGTCAATGGCTACACCTTC. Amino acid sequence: CASSFRDRGVNGYTF.

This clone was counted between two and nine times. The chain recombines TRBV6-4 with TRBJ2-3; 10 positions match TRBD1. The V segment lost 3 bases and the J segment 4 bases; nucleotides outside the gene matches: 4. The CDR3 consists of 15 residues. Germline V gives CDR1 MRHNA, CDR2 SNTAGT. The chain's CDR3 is CASSEATGGADTQYF. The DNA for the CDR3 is TGTGCCAGCAGTGAAGCGACAGGGGGCGCAGATACGCAGTATTTT.

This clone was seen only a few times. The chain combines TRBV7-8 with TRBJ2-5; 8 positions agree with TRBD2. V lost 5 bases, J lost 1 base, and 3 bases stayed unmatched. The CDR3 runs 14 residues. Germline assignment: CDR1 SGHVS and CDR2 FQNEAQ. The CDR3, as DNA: TGTGCCAGCAGCCCGACTAGCGCCCAAGAGACCCAGTACTTC. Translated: CASSPTSAQETQYF.

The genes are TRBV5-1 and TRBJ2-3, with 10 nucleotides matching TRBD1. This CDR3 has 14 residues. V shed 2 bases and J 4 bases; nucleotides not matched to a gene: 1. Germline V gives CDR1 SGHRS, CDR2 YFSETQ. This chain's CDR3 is CASSFGQGADTQYF. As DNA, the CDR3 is TGCGCCAGCAGCTTCGGACAGGGGGCAGATACGCAGTATTTT.

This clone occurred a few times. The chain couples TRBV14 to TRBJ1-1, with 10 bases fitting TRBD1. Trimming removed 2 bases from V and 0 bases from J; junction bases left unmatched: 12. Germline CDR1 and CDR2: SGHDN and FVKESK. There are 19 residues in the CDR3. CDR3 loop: CASSQSGRDRGPLNTEAFF. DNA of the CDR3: TGTGCCAGCAGCCAATCCGGCCGGGACAGGGGTCCCTTGAACACTGAAGCTTTCTTT.

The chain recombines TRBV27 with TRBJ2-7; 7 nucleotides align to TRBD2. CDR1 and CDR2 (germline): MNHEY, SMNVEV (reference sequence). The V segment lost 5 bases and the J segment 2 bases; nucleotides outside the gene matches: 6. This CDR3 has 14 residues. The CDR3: CASSPGGSPYEQYF. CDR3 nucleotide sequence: TGTGCCAGCAGTCCCGGGGGGTCGCCCTACGAGCAGTACTTC.

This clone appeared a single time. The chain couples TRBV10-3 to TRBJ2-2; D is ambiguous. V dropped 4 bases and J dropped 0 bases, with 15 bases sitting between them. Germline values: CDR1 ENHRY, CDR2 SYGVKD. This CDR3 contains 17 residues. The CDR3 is CAISGPLGRSNTGELFF. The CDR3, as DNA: TGTGCCATCAGTGGGCCCCTTGGCCGATCGAACACCGGGGAGCTGTTTTTT.

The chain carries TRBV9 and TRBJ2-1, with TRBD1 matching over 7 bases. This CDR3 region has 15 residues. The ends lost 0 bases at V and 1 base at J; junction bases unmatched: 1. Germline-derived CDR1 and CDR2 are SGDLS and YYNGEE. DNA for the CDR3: TGTGCCAGCAGCGTAGAACAGGGGTCCTACAATGAGCAGTTCTTC. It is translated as CASSVEQGSYNEQFF.

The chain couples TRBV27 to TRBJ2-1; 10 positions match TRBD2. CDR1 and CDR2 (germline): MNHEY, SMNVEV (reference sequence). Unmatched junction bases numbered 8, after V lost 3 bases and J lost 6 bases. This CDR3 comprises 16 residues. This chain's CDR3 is CASSLASSGGPNEQFF. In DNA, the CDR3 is TGTGCCAGCAGTTTGGCCTCTAGCGGGGGACCCAATGAGCAGTTCTTC.

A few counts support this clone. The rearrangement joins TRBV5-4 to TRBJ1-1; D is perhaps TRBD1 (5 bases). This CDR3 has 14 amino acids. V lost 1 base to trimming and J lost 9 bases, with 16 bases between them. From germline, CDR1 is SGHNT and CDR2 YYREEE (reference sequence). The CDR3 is CASSLPQGGEKAFF. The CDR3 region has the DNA TGTGCCAGCAGCTTGCCCCAGGGAGGCGAGAAAGCTTTCTTT.

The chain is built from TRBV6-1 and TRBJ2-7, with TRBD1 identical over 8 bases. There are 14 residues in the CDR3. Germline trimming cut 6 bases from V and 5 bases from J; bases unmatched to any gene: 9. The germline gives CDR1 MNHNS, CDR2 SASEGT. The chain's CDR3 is CASRPGQVFNEQYF. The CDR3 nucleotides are TGTGCCAGCAGACCGGGACAGGTTTTCAACGAGCAGTACTTC.